A single T cell receptor beta chain is shown here with its context. Unique molecular identifiers were incorporated when the TCRbeta library was constructed. TCRdb re-analysed the PCR reads in MiXCR, keeping a single row per CDR3 protein. The table records 500,000 to 600,000 distinct CDR3 sequences, around 19% of them present only once. This record comes from a study of T-cell reconstitution after alpha-beta-depleted transplantation in children. The V and J ends lost 8 bases and 2 bases, in that order; junction bases with no gene match: 4. The CDR3 spans 14 residues. Germline V gene sequence: CDR1 ENHRY, CDR2 SYGVKD.

This TCR derives from a human donor who donated a stem cell graft to a child with acute lymphoblastic leukemia. The J gene is TRBJ2-3, the V gene TRBV10-3, with 10 bases lining up with TRBD2. Sequences were derived from PBMCs from the stem cell graft donor, sampled from the stem cell graft. The CDR3 spells CAIGTSEYTDTQYF. CDR3 nucleotides: TGTGCCATCGGGACTAGCGAATACACAGATACGCAGTATTTT.